This T cell receptor (beta chain) stems from a study of identical twins. Study-level points and caveats: A lower insertion count was a feature of abundant cord blood beta clonotypes, with no such feature in memory repertoires. The authors noted that invariant MAIT and iNKT cells could partly confound zero-insertion analyses.

CDR3 length: 16 amino acids. From germline, CDR1 is MDHEN and CDR2 SYDVKM. V shed 3 bases, J shed 4 bases, and the junction held 7 bases outside the gene matches. MiXCR was run by TCRdb on the 5' RACE reads, yielding one entry per CDR3 protein. The sample has roughly 630,000 distinct CDR3 sequences, around 7.4% seen once; the top ten hold about 1.5%. Remarks on this clonotype: What it recognizes is unknown.

Everyone who donated was a healthy Caucasian. The sample was also reused in another study, on yellow fever vaccine responses in identical twins.

Sequenced input: PBMCs. This chain links TRBV28 with TRBJ1-4, with 8 bases lining up with TRBD1. This receptor was obtained from a young woman in good health. Here the CDR3 DNA reads TGTGCCAGCAGTTTTGCCCAGGGGGCTGTTAATGAAAAACTGTTTTTT. Protein product: CASSFAQGAVNEKLFF.